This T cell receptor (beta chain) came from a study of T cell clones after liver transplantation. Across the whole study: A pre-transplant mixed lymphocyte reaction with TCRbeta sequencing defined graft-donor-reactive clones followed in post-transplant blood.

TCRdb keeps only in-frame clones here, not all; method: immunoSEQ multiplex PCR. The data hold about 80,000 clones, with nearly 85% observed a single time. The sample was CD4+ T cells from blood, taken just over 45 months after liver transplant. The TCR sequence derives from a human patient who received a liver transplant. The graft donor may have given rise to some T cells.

The CDR3, as DNA: TGTGCCAGCAGCGTAGGGGCAGGGGACCAGCCCCAGCATTTT. It encodes CASSVGAGDQPQHF. V and J are TRBV9 and TRBJ1-5; a weak D match, TRBD1 (6 bases). The germline V gene encodes CDR1 SGDLS and CDR2 YYNGEE. The CDR3 covers 14 residues. V lost 0 bases, J lost 7 bases, and 11 bases lay in between.